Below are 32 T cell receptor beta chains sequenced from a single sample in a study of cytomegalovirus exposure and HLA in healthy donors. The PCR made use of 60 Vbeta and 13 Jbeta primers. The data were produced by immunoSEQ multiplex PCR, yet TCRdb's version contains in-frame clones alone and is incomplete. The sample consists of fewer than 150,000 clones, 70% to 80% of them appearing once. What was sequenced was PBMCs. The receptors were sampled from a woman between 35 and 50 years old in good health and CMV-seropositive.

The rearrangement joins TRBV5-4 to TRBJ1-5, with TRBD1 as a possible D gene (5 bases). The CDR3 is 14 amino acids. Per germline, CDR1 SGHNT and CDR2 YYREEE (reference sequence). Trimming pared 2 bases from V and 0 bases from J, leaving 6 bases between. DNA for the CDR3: TGTGCCAGCAGCTTCGGGGGTAGCAATCAGCCCCAGCATTTT. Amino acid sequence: CASSFGGSNQPQHF. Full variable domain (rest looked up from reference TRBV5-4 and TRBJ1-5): ETGVTQSPTHLIKTRGQQVTLRCSSQSGHNTVSWYQQALGQGPQFIFQYYREEENGRGNFPPRFSGLQFPNYSSELNVNALELDDSALYLCASSFGGSNQPQHFGDGTRLSIL.

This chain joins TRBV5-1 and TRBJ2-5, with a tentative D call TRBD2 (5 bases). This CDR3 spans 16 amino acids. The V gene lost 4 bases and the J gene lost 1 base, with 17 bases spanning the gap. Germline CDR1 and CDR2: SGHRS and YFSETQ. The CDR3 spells CASSLGRDTAQETQYF. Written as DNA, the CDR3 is TGCGCCAGCAGCCTAGGGAGAGACACAGCCCAAGAGACCCAGTACTTC. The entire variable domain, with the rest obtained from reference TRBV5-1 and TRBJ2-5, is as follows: KAGVTQTPRYLIKTRGQQVTLSCSPISGHRSVSWYQQTPGQGLQFLFEYFSETQRNKGNFPGRFSGRQFSNSRSEMNVSTLELGDSALYLCASSLGRDTAQETQYFGPGTRLLVL.

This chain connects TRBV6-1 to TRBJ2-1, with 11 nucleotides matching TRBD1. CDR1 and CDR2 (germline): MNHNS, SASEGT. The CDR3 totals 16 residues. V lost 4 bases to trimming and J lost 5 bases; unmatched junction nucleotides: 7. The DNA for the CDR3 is TGTGCCAGCAGTGTCGGCGGGACAGGGGGGCACAATGAGCAGTTCTTC. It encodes CASSVGGTGGHNEQFF.

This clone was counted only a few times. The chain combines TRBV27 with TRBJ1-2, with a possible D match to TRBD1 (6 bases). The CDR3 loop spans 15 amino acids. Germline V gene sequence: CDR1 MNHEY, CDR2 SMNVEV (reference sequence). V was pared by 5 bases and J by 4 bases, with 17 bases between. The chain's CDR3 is CASSVDRHRGYGYTF. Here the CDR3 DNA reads TGTGCCAGCAGTGTAGACAGGCACCGGGGCTATGGCTACACCTTC.

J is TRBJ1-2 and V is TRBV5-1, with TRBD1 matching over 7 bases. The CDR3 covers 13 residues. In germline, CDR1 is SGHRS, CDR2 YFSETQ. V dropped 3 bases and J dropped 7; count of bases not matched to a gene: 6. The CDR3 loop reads CASSYTGDTGYTF. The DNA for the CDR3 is TGCGCCAGCAGCTACACAGGGGATACTGGCTACACCTTC.

The DNA for the CDR3 is TGTGCCAGCCGACCTGGGGGGGCCCAAGAGACCCAGTACTTC. Its translation is CASRPGGAQETQYF. The V and J genes are TRBV11-2 and TRBJ2-5, with TRBD2 as a possible D gene (7 bases). V was clipped by 8 bases and J by 1 base, with 14 bases between them. CDR3 length equals 14 residues. Germline CDR1 reads SGHAT; CDR2 reads FQNNGV. Filled out from reference TRBV11-2 and TRBJ2-5, the complete variable domain reads EAGVAQSPRYKIIEKRQSVAFWCNPISGHATLYWYQQILGQGPKLLIQFQNNGVVDDSQLPKDRFSAERLKGVDSTLKIQPAKLEDSAVYLCASRPGGAQETQYFGPGTRLLVL.

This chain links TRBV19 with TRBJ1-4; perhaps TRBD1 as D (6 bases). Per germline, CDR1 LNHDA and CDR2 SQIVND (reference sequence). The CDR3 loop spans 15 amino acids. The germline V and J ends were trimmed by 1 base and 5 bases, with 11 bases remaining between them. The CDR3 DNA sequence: TGTGCCAGTAGTATAGTTGGGGGCTGGAATGAAAAACTGTTTTTT. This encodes CASSIVGGWNEKLFF.

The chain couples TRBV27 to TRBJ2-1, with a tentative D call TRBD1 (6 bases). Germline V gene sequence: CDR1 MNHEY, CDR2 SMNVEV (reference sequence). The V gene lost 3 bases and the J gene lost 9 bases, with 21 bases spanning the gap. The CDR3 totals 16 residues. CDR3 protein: CASSLLTGPSLGEQFF. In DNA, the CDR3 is TGTGCCAGCAGTTTGTTGACAGGCCCGAGTTTGGGTGAGCAGTTCTTC.

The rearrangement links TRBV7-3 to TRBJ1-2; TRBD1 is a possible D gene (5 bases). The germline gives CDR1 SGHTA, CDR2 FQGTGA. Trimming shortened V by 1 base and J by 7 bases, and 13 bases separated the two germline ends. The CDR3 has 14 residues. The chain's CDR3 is CASSLMDKSGGYTF. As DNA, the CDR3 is TGTGCCAGCAGCTTAATGGACAAATCGGGTGGCTACACCTTC.

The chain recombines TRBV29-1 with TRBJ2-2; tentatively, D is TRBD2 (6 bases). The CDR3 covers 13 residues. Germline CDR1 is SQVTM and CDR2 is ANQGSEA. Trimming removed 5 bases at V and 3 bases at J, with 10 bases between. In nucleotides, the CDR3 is TGCAGCGTTCGGAGGGGTTACACCGGGGAGCTGTTTTTT. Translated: CSVRRGYTGELFF.

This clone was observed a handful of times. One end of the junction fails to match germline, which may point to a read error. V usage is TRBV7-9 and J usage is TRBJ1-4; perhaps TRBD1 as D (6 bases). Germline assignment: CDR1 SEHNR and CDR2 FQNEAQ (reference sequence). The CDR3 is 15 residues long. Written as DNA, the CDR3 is TGTTCCAGCAGCCTGTATGGGCTAGGGGGTGGAAAACTGTTTTTT. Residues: CSSSLYGLGGGKLFF.

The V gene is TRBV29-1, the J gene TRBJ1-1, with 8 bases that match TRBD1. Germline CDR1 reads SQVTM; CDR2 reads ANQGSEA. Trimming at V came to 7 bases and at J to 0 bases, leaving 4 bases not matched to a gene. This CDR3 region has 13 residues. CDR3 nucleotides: TGCAGCGGGGGGGACAGGATGAACACTGAAGCTTTCTTT. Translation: CSGGDRMNTEAFF. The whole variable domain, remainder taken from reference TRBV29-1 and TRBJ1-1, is SAVISQKPSRDICQRGTSLTIQCQVDSQVTMMFWYRQQPGQSLTLIATANQGSEATYESGFVIDKFPISRPNLTFSTLTVSNMSPEDSSIYLCSGGDRMNTEAFFGQGTRLTVV.

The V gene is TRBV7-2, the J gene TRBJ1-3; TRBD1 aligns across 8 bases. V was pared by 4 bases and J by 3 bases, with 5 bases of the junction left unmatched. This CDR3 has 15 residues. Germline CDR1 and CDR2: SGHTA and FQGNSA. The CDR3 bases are TGTGCCAGCAGCTCGACAGGGGCAGGTGGAAACACCATATATTTT. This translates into CASSSTGAGGNTIYF.

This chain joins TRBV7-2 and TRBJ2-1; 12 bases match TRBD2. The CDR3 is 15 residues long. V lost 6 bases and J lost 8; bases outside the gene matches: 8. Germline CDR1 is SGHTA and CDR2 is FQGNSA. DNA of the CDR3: TGTGCCAGCAGATCCCTAGCGGGGGGGCTGGATGAGCAGTTCTTC. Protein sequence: CASRSLAGGLDEQFF.

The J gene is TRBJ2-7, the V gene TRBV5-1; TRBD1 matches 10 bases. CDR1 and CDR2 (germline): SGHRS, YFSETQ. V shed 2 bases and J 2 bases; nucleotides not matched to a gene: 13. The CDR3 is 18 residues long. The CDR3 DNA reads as TGCGCCAGCAGCTTAGGACAGGGGGGTTCCCTGACTCCCTACGAGCAGTACTTC. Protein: CASSLGQGGSLTPYEQYF.

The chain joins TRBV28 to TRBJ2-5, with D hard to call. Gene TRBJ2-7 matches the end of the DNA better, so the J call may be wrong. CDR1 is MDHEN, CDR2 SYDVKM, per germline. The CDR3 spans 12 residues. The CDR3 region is CAIATAPYEQYF. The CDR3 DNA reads TGTGCCATCGCTACCGCCCCCTACGAGCAGTACTTC.

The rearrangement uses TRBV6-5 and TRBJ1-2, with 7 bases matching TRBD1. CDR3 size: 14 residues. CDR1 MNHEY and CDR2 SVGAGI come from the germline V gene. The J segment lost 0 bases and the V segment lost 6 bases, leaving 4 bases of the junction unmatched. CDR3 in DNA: TGTGCCAGCAGCCGCGGGACAGCTAACTATGGCTACACCTTC. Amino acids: CASSRGTANYGYTF.

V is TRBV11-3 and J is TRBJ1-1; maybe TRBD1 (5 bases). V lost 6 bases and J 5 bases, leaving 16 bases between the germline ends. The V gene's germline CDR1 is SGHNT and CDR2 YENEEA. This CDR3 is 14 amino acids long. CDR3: CASSSGGALTEAFF. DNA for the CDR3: TGTGCCAGCAGTTCGGGTGGGGCATTAACTGAAGCTTTCTTT. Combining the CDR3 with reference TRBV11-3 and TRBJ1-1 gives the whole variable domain EAGVVQSPRYKIIEKKQPVAFWCNPISGHNTLYWYLQNLGQGPELLIRYENEEAVDDSQLPKDRFSAERLKGVDSTLKIQPAELGDSAVYLCASSSGGALTEAFFGQGTRLTVV.

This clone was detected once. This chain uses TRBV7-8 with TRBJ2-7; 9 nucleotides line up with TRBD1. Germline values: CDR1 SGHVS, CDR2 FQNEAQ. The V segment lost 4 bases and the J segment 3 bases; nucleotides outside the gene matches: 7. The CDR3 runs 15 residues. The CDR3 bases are TGTGCCAGCAGCTCTACAGGGGGCGAGAGCTACGAGCAGTACTTC. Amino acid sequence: CASSSTGGESYEQYF.

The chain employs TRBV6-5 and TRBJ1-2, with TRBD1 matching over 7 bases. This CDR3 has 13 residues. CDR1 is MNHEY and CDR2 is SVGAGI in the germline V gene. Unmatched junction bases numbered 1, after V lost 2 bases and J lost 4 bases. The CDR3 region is CASSYRDSYGYTF. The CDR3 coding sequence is TGTGCCAGCAGTTACAGGGACAGCTATGGCTACACCTTC.

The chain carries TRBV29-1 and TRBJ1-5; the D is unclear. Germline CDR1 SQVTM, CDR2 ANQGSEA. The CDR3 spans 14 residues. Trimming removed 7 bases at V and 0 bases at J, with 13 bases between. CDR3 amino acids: CSGRRTNSNQPQHF. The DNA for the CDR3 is TGCAGCGGTAGAAGAACCAATAGCAATCAGCCCCAGCATTTT.

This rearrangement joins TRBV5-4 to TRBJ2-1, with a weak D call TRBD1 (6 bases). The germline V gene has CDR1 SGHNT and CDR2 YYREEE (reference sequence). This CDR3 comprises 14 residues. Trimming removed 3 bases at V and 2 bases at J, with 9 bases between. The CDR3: CASSSRQAYNEQFF. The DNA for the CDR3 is TGTGCCAGCAGCTCCCGACAGGCCTACAATGAGCAGTTCTTC.

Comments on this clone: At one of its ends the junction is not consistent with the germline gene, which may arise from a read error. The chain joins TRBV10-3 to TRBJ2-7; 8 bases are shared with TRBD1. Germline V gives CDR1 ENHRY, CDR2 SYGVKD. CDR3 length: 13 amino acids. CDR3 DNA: TGTGCCACCAGTGAGCAGGGCGACAGGGGAAAGTACTTC. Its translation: CATSEQGDRGKYF.

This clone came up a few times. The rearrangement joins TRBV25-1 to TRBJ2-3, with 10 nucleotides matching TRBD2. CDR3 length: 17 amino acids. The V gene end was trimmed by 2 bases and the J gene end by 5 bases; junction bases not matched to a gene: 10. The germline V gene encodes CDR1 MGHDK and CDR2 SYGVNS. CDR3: CASSERASGSMGDTQYF. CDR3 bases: TGTGCCAGCAGTGAAAGGGCTAGCGGGAGTATGGGAGATACGCAGTATTTT.

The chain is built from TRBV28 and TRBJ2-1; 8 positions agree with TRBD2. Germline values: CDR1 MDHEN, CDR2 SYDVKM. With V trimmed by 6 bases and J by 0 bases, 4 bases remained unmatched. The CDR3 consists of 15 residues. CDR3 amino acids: CASRIAGNSYNEQFF. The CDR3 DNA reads TGTGCCAGCAGAATAGCGGGGAACTCCTACAATGAGCAGTTCTTC. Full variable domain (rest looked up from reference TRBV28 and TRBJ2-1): DVKVTQSSRYLVKRTGEKVFLECVQDMDHENMFWYRQDPGLGLRLIYFSYDVKMKEKGDIPEGYSVSREKKERFSLILESASTNQTSMYLCASRIAGNSYNEQFFGPGTRLTVL.

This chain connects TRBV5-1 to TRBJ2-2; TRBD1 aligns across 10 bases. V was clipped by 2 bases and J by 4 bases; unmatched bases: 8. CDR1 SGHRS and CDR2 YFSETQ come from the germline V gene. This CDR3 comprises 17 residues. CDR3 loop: CASSLRQGADFTGELFF. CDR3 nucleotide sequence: TGCGCCAGCAGCTTAAGACAGGGGGCTGATTTCACCGGGGAGCTGTTTTTT.

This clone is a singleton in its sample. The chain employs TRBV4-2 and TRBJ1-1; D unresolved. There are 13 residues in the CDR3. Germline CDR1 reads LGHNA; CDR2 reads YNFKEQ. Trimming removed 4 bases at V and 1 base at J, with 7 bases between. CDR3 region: CASSLEENTEAFF. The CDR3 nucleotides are TGTGCCAGCAGCCTCGAGGAGAACACTGAAGCTTTCTTT.

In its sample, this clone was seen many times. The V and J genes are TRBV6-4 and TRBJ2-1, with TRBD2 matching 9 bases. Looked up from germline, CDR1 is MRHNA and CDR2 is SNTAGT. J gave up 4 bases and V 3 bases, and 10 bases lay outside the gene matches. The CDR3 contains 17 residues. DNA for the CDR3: TGTGCCAGCAGTGATTTAGGGGCTAGCGGGGATTACAATGAGCAGTTCTTC. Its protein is CASSDLGASGDYNEQFF.

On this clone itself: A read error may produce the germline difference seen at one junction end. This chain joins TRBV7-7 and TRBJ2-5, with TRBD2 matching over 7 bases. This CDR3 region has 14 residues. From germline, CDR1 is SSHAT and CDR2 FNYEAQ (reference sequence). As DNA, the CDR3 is TGTGCTAGCAGCCCCCCGACTAGCCTCGAGACCCAGTACTTC. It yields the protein CASSPPTSLETQYF.

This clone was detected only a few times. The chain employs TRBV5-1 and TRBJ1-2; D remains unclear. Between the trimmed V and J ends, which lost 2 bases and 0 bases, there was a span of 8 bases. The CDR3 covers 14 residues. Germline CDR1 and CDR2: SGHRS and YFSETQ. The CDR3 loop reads CASSFGDSNYGYTF. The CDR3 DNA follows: TGCGCCAGCAGCTTCGGCGACTCTAACTATGGCTACACCTTC.

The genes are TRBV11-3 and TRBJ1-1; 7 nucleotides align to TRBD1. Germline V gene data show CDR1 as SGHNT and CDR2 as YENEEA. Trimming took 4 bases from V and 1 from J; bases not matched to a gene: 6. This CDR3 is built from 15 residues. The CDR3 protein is CASSSQGTANTEAFF. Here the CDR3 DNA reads TGTGCCAGCAGCTCCCAGGGGACAGCGAACACTGAAGCTTTCTTT.

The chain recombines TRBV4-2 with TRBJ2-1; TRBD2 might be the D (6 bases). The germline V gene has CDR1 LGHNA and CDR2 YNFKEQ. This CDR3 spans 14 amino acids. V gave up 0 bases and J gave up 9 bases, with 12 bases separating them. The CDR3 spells CASSQERDISEQFF. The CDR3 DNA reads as TGTGCCAGCAGCCAAGAGCGGGATATCAGTGAGCAGTTCTTC.